Listed below are T cell receptor beta chains from one sample, sequenced in a study of blood T cell repertoires in COVID-19. Sequenced by immunoSEQ multiplex PCR; TCRdb stores in-frame clones only, minus some. Of 80,000 to 100,000 clones detected, approximately 82% appear once; the ten largest clones hold 9.5% to 13%. Sample: peripheral blood. The receptors shown here come from a man between 65 and 79 years old with active or convalescent COVID-19. CDR3s include the opening cysteine and the closing phenylalanine or tryptophan.

V gene	CDR3 protein
TRBV6-5	CASKKTSGGDTQYF
TRBV5-4	CASSEGGTVNSPLHF
TRBV6-6	CASSLVRPDNQPQHF
TRBV11-2	CASSTHLGQGSAEAFF
TRBV20-1	CSASVRSSYNSPLHF
TRBV18	CASSPPGAYYEQYF
TRBV4-1	CASSQVPGQNYGYTF
TRBV20-1	CSASSGGFNEKLFF
TRBV5-1	CASSTDTSYEQYF
TRBV6-6	CASLGQGATGYTF
TRBV19	CASSIRVLTNEKLFF
TRBV5-1	CASSLGQGENTEAFF
TRBV30	CACADGTNYGYTF
TRBV27	CASREDYYNEQFF
TRBV5-1	CASSPALRDEQYF
TRBV7-9	CASSLDGGSSPLHF